These 2 T cell receptor beta chains were all obtained from the same sample, sequenced in a study of T cells in localized non-small cell lung cancer. Libraries were prepared by immunoSEQ multiplex PCR; TCRdb keeps only in-frame clonotypes and omits some of them. Of around 91,000 clones in the sample, about nine tenths are singletons; the top ten hold 15%. Sample: peripheral blood, taken before any cancer treatment. The receptor source for this set is a man aged 35 to 69 with stage I squamous cell lung carcinoma.

This clone is a singleton in its sample. The rearrangement joins TRBV27 to TRBJ1-5; 8 positions agree with TRBD1. Germline V gives CDR1 MNHEY, CDR2 SMNVEV (reference sequence). This CDR3 contains 16 residues. Losses at the gene ends were 6 bases for V and 1 base for J; bases not matched to a gene: 8. CDR3 loop: CASSAMTGVSNQPQHF. The CDR3 DNA follows: TGTGCCAGCAGCGCCATGACAGGGGTGAGCAATCAGCCCCAGCATTTT.

There are a few counts of this clone. The rearrangement links TRBV28 to TRBJ1-5, with unresolved D. Trimming cost V 3 bases and J 1 base, with 10 bases left between them. The CDR3 is made up of 15 amino acids. The V gene's germline CDR1 is MDHEN and CDR2 SYDVKM. The CDR3: CASSLLDGSNQPQHF. The CDR3, as DNA: TGTGCCAGCAGTTTGCTGGACGGGAGCAATCAGCCCCAGCATTTT.